The T cell receptor beta chain under discussion was sequenced for a study of early T cells in non-severe SARS-CoV-2 infection. As for the study in general: From unsorted whole blood, bulk RNA was sequenced, and the chains remained unpaired.

This clonotype came up many times. V shed 5 bases, J shed 6 bases, and the junction held 4 bases outside the gene matches. CDR1 is MNHEY and CDR2 is SVGAGI in the germline V gene. The CDR3 has 14 amino acids. Individual cDNA molecules received unique molecular identifiers during library preparation. TCRdb independently ran MiXCR on the 5' RACE reads; one entry per CDR3 protein. The sample lists approximately 73,000 distinct CDR3 sequences, around 10% occurring once. Material for sequencing was whole blood. This TCR was sampled from an adult who was a healthcare worker with PCR-confirmed SARS-CoV-2 infection or an uninfected control (not recorded which). This chain joins TRBV6-5 and TRBJ1-6; TRBD1 agrees at 7 bases. The CDR3 is CASSPGQSNSPLHF. As DNA, the CDR3 is TGTGCCAGCAGTCCGGGACAGAGTAATTCACCCCTCCACTTT.